This TCR beta chain originates from a study of blood T cell repertoires in COVID-19. Study context: There were acute and convalescent COVID-19 samples, and they came from the United States, Italy and Spain.

Looked up from germline, CDR1 is LGHNT and CDR2 is FRNRAP. Trimming cost V 6 bases and J 5 bases, with 17 bases left between them. The CDR3 is 15 residues long. Sequencing was performed with immunoSEQ multiplex PCR; in TCRdb, only in-frame clones are kept and a portion is missing. The sample includes hundreds of thousands of clones, under 90% seen only once; the top ten take about 9.1%. The source is a human donor in a cohort sampled during active COVID-19. Sequencing input: peripheral blood. The chain joins TRBV12-5 to TRBJ2-1; TRBD1 might be the D (5 bases). CDR3 region: CASGPDSPFHNEQFF. The CDR3 coding sequence is TGTGCTAGTGGACCTGACAGCCCCTTTCACAATGAGCAGTTCTTC.